Given below is one TCR beta chain in context. Its matching antigen is unknown. The entry originates in a study of T cells in localized non-small cell lung cancer. Study-wide points: Uninvolved adjacent lung showed peak T cell clonality, exceeding tumor. The study linked higher blood T cell density to longer overall survival. Among the top 100 tumor clones, a median approximately 60 appeared in adjacent lung.

Libraries were prepared by immunoSEQ multiplex PCR; TCRdb keeps only in-frame clonotypes and omits some of them. The sample yields tens of thousands of clones, around 84% seen once. This CDR3 region has 12 residues. Germline assignment: CDR1 SGHAT and CDR2 FQNNGV. V gave up 7 bases and J gave up 3 bases, with 9 bases separating them. The V and J genes are TRBV11-2 and TRBJ2-5; D ambiguous. The receptor was derived from an older female donor with stage I lung adenocarcinoma. Sample: peripheral blood, taken before any cancer treatment. The CDR3: CASTSIEETQYF. DNA for the CDR3: TGTGCCAGCACCTCGATAGAAGAGACCCAGTACTTC. Variable domain in full (rest from reference TRBV11-2 and TRBJ2-5): EAGVAQSPRYKIIEKRQSVAFWCNPISGHATLYWYQQILGQGPKLLIQFQNNGVVDDSQLPKDRFSAERLKGVDSTLKIQPAKLEDSAVYLCASTSIEETQYFGPGTRLLVL.